The 30 T cell receptor beta chains given below trace back to one sample, sequenced in a study of PD-1 blockade in classical Hodgkin lymphoma. Sequenced by immunoSEQ multiplex PCR; TCRdb stores in-frame clones only, minus some. The table shows about 89,000 clones, with approximately 90% occurring only once. Time point in this sample: cycle 4 day 1 (C4D1), after 6 weeks of nivolumab. Brentuximab vedotin exposure varied among the patients, all of whom had relapsed after autologous stem cell transplantation. Material: peripheral blood mononuclear cells (PBMCs), obtained before the fourth cycle of nivolumab. Receptor source: a human donor with classical Hodgkin lymphoma.

The chain joins TRBV6-6 to TRBJ2-3, with a weak D call TRBD2 (5 bases). Germline V gene lookup returns CDR1 MNHNY and CDR2 SVGAGI (reference sequence). The V end was cut by 8 bases, the J end by 8 bases, with 20 bases between. The CDR3 has 14 amino acids. The CDR3 here is CASSYPQDSSTQYF. The CDR3 nucleotides read TGTGCCAGCTCGTACCCTCAGGACTCCAGTACGCAGTATTTT.

The V gene is TRBV30, the J gene TRBJ2-5; 12 bases align to TRBD1. CDR1 and CDR2 from the germline V gene are GTSNPN and SVGIG (reference sequence). The V and J ends lost 8 bases and 5 bases, in that order; junction bases with no gene match: 6. The CDR3 runs 13 residues. The CDR3 loop is CAGDRGQLETQYF. CDR3 in DNA: TGTGCCGGGGACAGGGGGCAGCTGGAGACCCAGTACTTC.

The chain recombines TRBV7-9 with TRBJ2-5, with D tentatively TRBD1 (6 bases). Germline V gene sequence: CDR1 SEHNR, CDR2 FQNEAQ (reference sequence). Trimming shortened V by 5 bases and J by 2 bases, and 9 bases separated the two germline ends. This CDR3 comprises 13 residues. CDR3 DNA sequence: TGTGCCAGCAGCCCCAGGGGTCAAGAGACCCAGTACTTC. It yields the protein CASSPRGQETQYF.

This clone was seen only once. The chain combines TRBV9 with TRBJ2-4, with 7 bases that match TRBD1. Germline lookup yields CDR1 SGDLS and CDR2 YYNGEE. CDR3 length equals 14 residues. Trimming removed 2 bases from V and 6 bases from J; junction bases left unmatched: 5. This chain's CDR3 is CASSVGPGGNIQYF. CDR3 DNA: TGTGCCAGCAGCGTGGGACCAGGGGGAAACATTCAGTACTTC.

This clone was counted between two and nine times. The gene calls are TRBV7-9 and TRBJ1-2; D ambiguous. Trimming removed 8 bases at V and 3 bases at J, with 10 bases between. Per germline, CDR1 SEHNR and CDR2 FQNEAQ (reference sequence). This CDR3 has 12 amino acids. Here the CDR3 DNA reads TGTGCCAGCCCAGGCCCCTACTATGGCTACACCTTC. It codes for CASPGPYYGYTF.

This clone was detected a few times. The chain is built from TRBV30 and TRBJ2-4; D remains ambiguous. Germline CDR1 GTSNPN, CDR2 SVGIG (reference sequence). The CDR3 is made up of 13 amino acids. The V end lost 3 bases, the J end lost 0 bases, and 6 bases lay between the germline ends. The CDR3 nucleotides are TGTGCCTGGAGCACCCTAGCCAAAAACATTCAGTACTTC. It specifies CAWSTLAKNIQYF.

This chain links TRBV30 with TRBJ1-6; D might be TRBD1 (6 bases). Germline V gene sequence: CDR1 GTSNPN, CDR2 SVGIG (reference sequence). The CDR3 covers 13 residues. V lost 5 bases and J 10 bases, leaving 15 bases between the germline ends. Here the CDR3 reads CAWRGPSGSPLHF. The CDR3 DNA follows: TGTGCCTGGCGGGGGCCGTCAGGGTCACCCCTCCACTTT.

This rearrangement joins TRBV30 to TRBJ1-1, with D perhaps matching TRBD1 (6 bases). V was pared by 2 bases and J by 6 bases, with 10 bases between. Germline lookup yields CDR1 GTSNPN and CDR2 SVGIG (reference sequence). The CDR3 runs 12 residues. CDR3 in DNA: TGTGCCTGGAGTAGGGGGACCCCTGAAGCTTTCTTT. Translating it yields CAWSRGTPEAFF.

The V and J genes are TRBV18 and TRBJ1-1; D possibly corresponds to TRBD1 (5 bases). Germline V CDR1 and CDR2: KGHSH, LQKENI. CDR3 length: 14 residues. The V gene lost 5 bases and the J gene lost 4 bases, with 14 bases spanning the gap. The CDR3 protein is CASSTGTEGTEAFF. In DNA, the CDR3 is TGTGCCAGCTCAACGGGGACTGAAGGCACTGAAGCTTTCTTT.

This chain joins TRBV5-8 and TRBJ2-2, with D hard to call. This CDR3 region has 13 residues. Trimming removed 3 bases at V and 8 bases at J, with 11 bases between. CDR1 and CDR2 from the germline V gene are SGHTS and YDEGEE. CDR3 region: CASSWARAGELFF. CDR3 nucleotides: TGTGCCAGCAGCTGGGCTAGGGCTGGGGAGCTGTTTTTT.

The chain recombines TRBV19 with TRBJ1-4, with 7 bases aligning to TRBD1. CDR3 length: 15 residues. CDR1 and CDR2 from the germline V gene are LNHDA and SQIVND (reference sequence). V was clipped by 6 bases and J by 9 bases; unmatched bases: 13. CDR3 in amino acids: CASSPGVQGPKKLFF. The CDR3 DNA reads as TGTGCCAGTAGCCCGGGGGTACAGGGGCCAAAAAAACTGTTTTTT.

V is TRBV2 and J is TRBJ2-1; TRBD2 aligns across 12 bases. This CDR3 contains 13 residues. In germline, CDR1 is SNHLY, CDR2 FYNNEI. V dropped 4 bases and J dropped 10; count of bases not matched to a gene: 2. The CDR3 protein is CASSVGTSGEQFF. CDR3 coding DNA: TGTGCCAGCAGTGTGGGGACTAGCGGGGAGCAGTTCTTC.

This chain links TRBV7-2 with TRBJ1-2, with D perhaps TRBD1 (6 bases). Germline V gene lookup returns CDR1 SGHTA and CDR2 FQGNSA. The length of the CDR3 is 15 residues. V was clipped by 4 bases and J by 4 bases, with 16 bases between them. The CDR3 DNA reads as TGTGCCAGCAGCTCATCCACAGGGAATGTCTATGGCTACACCTTC. Protein sequence: CASSSSTGNVYGYTF.

V is TRBV5-5 and J is TRBJ2-4; D is uncertain. Germline CDR1 is SGHKS and CDR2 is YYEKEE (reference sequence). V shed 3 bases and J shed 0 bases, with 7 bases lying between them. The CDR3 consists of 14 residues. The CDR3 nucleotides read TGTGCCAGCAGCTGGTCTACAGCCAAAAACATTCAGTACTTC. Protein product: CASSWSTAKNIQYF.

The chain is built from TRBV2 and TRBJ1-2; no reliable D call. The CDR3 has 14 residues. Trimming pared 6 bases from V and 4 bases from J, leaving 15 bases between. CDR1 and CDR2 (germline): SNHLY, FYNNEI. The CDR3 here is CASRLEREGYGYTF. In nucleotides, the CDR3 is TGTGCCAGCAGACTGGAGAGGGAAGGCTATGGCTACACCTTC.

This chain joins TRBV11-2 and TRBJ2-5; TRBD2 matches at 9 bases. The CDR3 totals 17 residues. Germline lookup yields CDR1 SGHAT and CDR2 FQNNGV. V shed 1 base and J 5 bases; nucleotides not matched to a gene: 11. The CDR3 DNA reads as TGTGCCAGCAGCTTAGGTCCTAGCCAGCGGGGGGAGGAGACCCAGTACTTC. Its protein product is CASSLGPSQRGEETQYF.

This clone was seen once. The chain is built from TRBV11-1 and TRBJ1-5, with D possibly matching TRBD1 (5 bases). Deletions cut 3 bases from V and 0 bases from J, with 9 bases between. Germline values: CDR1 SGHAT, CDR2 FQDESV (reference sequence). The CDR3 totals 15 residues. This chain's CDR3 is CASSLTGGSNQPQHF. In DNA form, the CDR3 reads TGTGCCAGCAGCTTGACTGGGGGTAGCAATCAGCCCCAGCATTTT.

The rearrangement joins TRBV7-9 to TRBJ2-5; D is perhaps TRBD1 (6 bases). Germline-derived CDR1 and CDR2 are SEHNR and FQNEAQ (reference sequence). V was shortened by 3 bases and J by 2 bases, with 10 bases between the two germline ends. This CDR3 has 14 amino acids. CDR3 DNA sequence: TGTGCCAGCAGCTTGTTGCAGGGGCAAGAGACCCAGTACTTC. As protein: CASSLLQGQETQYF.

The chain combines TRBV30 with TRBJ2-5, with 9 bases aligning to TRBD1. Germline V gene data show CDR1 as GTSNPN and CDR2 as SVGIG (reference sequence). The CDR3 spans 15 residues. Trimming took 5 bases from V and 4 from J; bases not matched to a gene: 11. CDR3 residues: CAWSTGTGFSETQYF. The CDR3 nucleotides read TGTGCCTGGTCGACCGGGACAGGGTTTTCAGAGACCCAGTACTTC.

V gene TRBV7-9 combines with J gene TRBJ1-5; a weak D match, TRBD1 (6 bases). This CDR3 has 17 amino acids. Germline CDR1 SEHNR, CDR2 FQNEAQ (reference sequence). Trimming cost V 5 bases and J 2 bases, with 19 bases left between them. The CDR3, as DNA: TGTGCCAGCAGCCCCCTAGGGGTGGGGGGCGGCAATCAGCCCCAGCATTTT. The encoded protein is CASSPLGVGGGNQPQHF.

The chain recombines TRBV5-4 with TRBJ2-3, with 11 bases aligning to TRBD2. V shed 3 bases, J shed 5 bases, and the junction held 5 bases outside the gene matches. The germline CDR1 and CDR2 sequences are SGHNT and YYREEE (reference sequence). This CDR3 has 15 residues. The CDR3 DNA reads as TGTGCCAGCAGCTACCGACTAGCGGGGTTAGATACGCAGTATTTT. This gives the protein CASSYRLAGLDTQYF.

The sample holds one count of this clone. The chain's CDR3 is CASSPGHIMSSYEQYF. CDR3 DNA sequence: TGTGCCAGCAGTCCGGGACACATCATGAGCTCCTACGAGCAGTACTTC. The V and J genes are TRBV28 and TRBJ2-7; maybe TRBD1 (6 bases). The V end lost 5 bases, the J end lost 0 bases, and 17 bases lay between the germline ends. This CDR3 contains 16 residues. Germline CDR1 and CDR2: MDHEN and SYDVKM.

This clone showed up just once. V gene TRBV19 combines with J gene TRBJ1-2; D remains ambiguous. Germline lookup yields CDR1 LNHDA and CDR2 SQIVND (reference sequence). With 6 bases removed from V and 0 bases from J, the gap between germline ends came to 17 bases. This CDR3 is 16 amino acids long. The CDR3 loop reads CASSREPPVANYGYTF. In DNA form, the CDR3 reads TGTGCCAGTAGCCGGGAGCCACCGGTGGCTAACTATGGCTACACCTTC.

The J gene is TRBJ2-5, the V gene TRBV30, with 7 bases lining up with TRBD1. This CDR3 comprises 13 residues. CDR1 and CDR2 (germline): GTSNPN, SVGIG (reference sequence). With 2 bases clipped from V and 10 bases from J, the junction kept 10 bases outside the gene matches. CDR3 region: CAWSSQGEGGQYF. CDR3 in DNA: TGTGCCTGGAGTTCGCAGGGGGAAGGCGGCCAGTACTTC.

This chain uses TRBV28 with TRBJ1-4; D might be TRBD1 (6 bases). CDR3 length equals 19 residues. V lost 5 bases and J 2 bases, leaving 24 bases between the germline ends. Germline V gives CDR1 MDHEN, CDR2 SYDVKM. CDR3 coding DNA: TGTGCCAGCAGTCCCCCAGGGGTCCTCGGCGCAGCTACTAATGAAAAACTGTTTTTT. As protein: CASSPPGVLGAATNEKLFF.

The chain employs TRBV9 and TRBJ1-1; TRBD1 aligns across 11 bases. After removal of 4 bases from V and 3 bases from J, the junction contained 5 bases not matched to a gene. CDR3 size: 15 residues. Germline CDR1 SGDLS, CDR2 YYNGEE. DNA for the CDR3: TGTGCCAGCAGCCGGACAGGGGGCGCGGACACTGAAGCTTTCTTT. It codes for CASSRTGGADTEAFF.

The rearrangement joins TRBV30 to TRBJ2-1; D gene unclear. V was trimmed by 4 bases and J by 8 bases, leaving 12 bases between them. The CDR3 is 12 amino acids. Germline CDR1 is GTSNPN and CDR2 is SVGIG (reference sequence). This CDR3 reads CAWTAVSDEQFF. The CDR3 DNA sequence: TGTGCCTGGACCGCGGTTTCCGATGAGCAGTTCTTC.

This chain's CDR3 is CASSHGLLRDEQFF. The CDR3, as DNA: TGCGCCAGCAGCCATGGTTTGTTGAGGGATGAGCAGTTCTTC. This chain joins TRBV4-1 and TRBJ2-1, with D tentatively TRBD2 (5 bases). Germline V gives CDR1 MGHRA, CDR2 YSYEKL. The V end was cut by 3 bases, the J end by 8 bases, with 14 bases between. The CDR3 is made up of 14 amino acids.

The chain recombines TRBV6-6 with TRBJ2-1, with D perhaps assigned TRBD1 or TRBD2 (6 bases each). This CDR3 contains 15 residues. The V end was cut by 6 bases, the J end by 6 bases, with 18 bases between. CDR1 and CDR2 from the germline V gene are MNHNY and SVGAGI (reference sequence). As DNA, the CDR3 is TGTGCCAGCAGCATTTTGGGGGGCCCGGTCAATGAGCAGTTCTTC. Amino acids: CASSILGGPVNEQFF.

A word on this clone: The same CDR3 also results from other DNA sequences found in this sample. The CDR3 is CASSLGGQGSEQYF. CDR3 bases: TGTGCCAGCAGCTTAGGAGGACAGGGGAGCGAGCAGTACTTC. This chain connects TRBV7-9 to TRBJ2-7, with 9 bases fitting TRBD1. The junction had 4 bases not matched to a gene; V was cut back by 1 base and J by 6 bases. The CDR3 consists of 14 residues. CDR1 is SEHNR, CDR2 FQNEAQ, per germline (reference sequence).